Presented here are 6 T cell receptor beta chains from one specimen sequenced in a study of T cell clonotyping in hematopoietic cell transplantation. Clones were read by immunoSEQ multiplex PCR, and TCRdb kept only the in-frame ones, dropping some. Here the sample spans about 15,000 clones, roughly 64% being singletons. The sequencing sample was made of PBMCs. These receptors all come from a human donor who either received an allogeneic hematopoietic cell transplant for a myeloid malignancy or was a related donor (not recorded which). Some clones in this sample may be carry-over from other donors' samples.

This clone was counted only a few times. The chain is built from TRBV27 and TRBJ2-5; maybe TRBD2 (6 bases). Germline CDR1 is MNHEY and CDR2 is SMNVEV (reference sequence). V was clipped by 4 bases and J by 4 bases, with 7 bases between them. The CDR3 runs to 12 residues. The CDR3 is CASSSAGETQYF. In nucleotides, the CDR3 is TGTGCCAGCAGTTCAGCGGGAGAGACCCAGTACTTC.

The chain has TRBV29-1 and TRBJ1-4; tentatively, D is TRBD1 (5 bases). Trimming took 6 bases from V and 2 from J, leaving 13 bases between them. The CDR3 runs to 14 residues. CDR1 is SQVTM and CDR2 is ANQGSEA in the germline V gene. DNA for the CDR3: TGCAGCGTCGGCCGGGACGGCACTAATGAAAAACTGTTTTTT. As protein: CSVGRDGTNEKLFF.

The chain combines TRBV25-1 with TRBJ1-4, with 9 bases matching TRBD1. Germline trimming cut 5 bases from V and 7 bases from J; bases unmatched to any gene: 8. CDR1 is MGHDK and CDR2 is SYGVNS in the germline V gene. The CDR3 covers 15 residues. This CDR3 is CASSPGTGFGEKLFF. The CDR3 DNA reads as TGTGCCAGCAGTCCCGGGACAGGGTTCGGTGAAAAACTGTTTTTT.

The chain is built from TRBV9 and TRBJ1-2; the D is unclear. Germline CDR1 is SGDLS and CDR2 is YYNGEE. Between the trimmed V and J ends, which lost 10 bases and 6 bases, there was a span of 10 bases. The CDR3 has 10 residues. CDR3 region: CASGLHGYTF. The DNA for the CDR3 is TGTGCCTCGGGGTTACATGGCTACACCTTC.

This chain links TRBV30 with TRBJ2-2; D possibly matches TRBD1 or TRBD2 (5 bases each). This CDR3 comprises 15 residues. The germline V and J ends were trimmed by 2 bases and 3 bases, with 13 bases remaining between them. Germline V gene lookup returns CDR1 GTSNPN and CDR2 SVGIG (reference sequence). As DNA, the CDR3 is TGTGCCTGGAGTCGAGGGGCTAGCTACACCGGGGAGCTGTTTTTT. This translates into CAWSRGASYTGELFF.

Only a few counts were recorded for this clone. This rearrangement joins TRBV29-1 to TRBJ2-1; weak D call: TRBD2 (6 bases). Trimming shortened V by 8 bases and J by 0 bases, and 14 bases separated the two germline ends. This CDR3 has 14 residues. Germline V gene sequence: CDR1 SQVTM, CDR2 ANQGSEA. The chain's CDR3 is CSSTGVSSYNEQFF. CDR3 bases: TGCAGCTCAACGGGGGTTAGCTCCTACAATGAGCAGTTCTTC.